The TCR beta chain under discussion was sequenced for a study of human CD8 memory T cell subsets. Findings and limits, study-wide: Diversity, measured as normalized Shannon-Wiener diversity, was similarly high in stem-like memory and precursor exhausted T cells. Effector memory cells did not share this.

Sequencing libraries of TCR beta were made by UMI-labeled 5' RACE. From the 5' RACE reads, TCRdb lists one entry per CDR3 protein and no DNA. Its table lists over 8,000 distinct CDR3 sequences. CCR7+ PD-1+ TIGIT+ early memory CD8+ cells with dysfunctional traits were TPEX. According to its frequency, this clonotype is medium-sized. Its antigen is undetermined. The sequencing input was CD8+ T cells from PBMCs. The TCR comes from a human donor in good health.

The CDR3 region is CSVEKGGTEAFF. The rearrangement joins TRBV29-1 to TRBJ1-1; the D gene TCRdb calls, TRBD1, cannot be checked with no DNA. Germline values: CDR1 SQVTM, CDR2 ANQGSEA. This CDR3 has 12 amino acids.